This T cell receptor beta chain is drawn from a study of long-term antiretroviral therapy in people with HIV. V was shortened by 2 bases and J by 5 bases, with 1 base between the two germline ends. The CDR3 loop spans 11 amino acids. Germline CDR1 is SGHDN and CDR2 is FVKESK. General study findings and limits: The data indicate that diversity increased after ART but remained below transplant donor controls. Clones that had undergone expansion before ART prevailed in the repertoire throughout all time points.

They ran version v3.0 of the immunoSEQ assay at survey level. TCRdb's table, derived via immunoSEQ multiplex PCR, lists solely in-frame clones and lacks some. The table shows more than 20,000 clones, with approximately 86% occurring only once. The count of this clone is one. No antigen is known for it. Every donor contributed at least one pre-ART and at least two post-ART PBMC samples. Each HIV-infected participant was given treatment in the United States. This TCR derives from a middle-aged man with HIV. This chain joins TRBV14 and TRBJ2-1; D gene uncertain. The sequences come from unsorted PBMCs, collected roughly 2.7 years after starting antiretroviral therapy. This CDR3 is CASSQHNEQFF. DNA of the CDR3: TGTGCCAGCAGCCAACACAATGAGCAGTTCTTC.